These 31 T cell receptor beta chains were sequenced from one sample in a study of immune heterogeneity within non-small cell lung tumors. Amplification of the TCR beta CDR3 was achieved through multiplex PCR with 32 V and 13 J primers. TCRdb analysed the multiplex PCR reads with MiXCR anew, one entry per CDR3 protein. The sample has under 20,000 distinct CDR3 sequences, around 28% seen once. TCRs were amplified from 600 ng gDNA of bulk tumor per sample. Several far-apart biopsies were taken per primary tumor during surgery. Curative operations were performed on patients who had untreated, newly diagnosed non-small cell lung cancer. Sequenced input: lung tumor tissue. Every receptor here comes from a man in his forties with non-small cell lung cancer.

This clonotype has at least ten counts. The rearrangement links TRBV20-1 to TRBJ1-4; unclear D gene. CDR3 length: 14 amino acids. Trimming cost V 5 bases and J 8 bases, with 18 bases left between them. In germline, CDR1 is DFQATT, CDR2 SNEGSKA (reference sequence). CDR3: CSARTASEEEKLFF. The CDR3 DNA is TGCAGTGCTCGAACGGCCTCGGAGGAGGAAAAACTGTTTTTT.

About this clonotype: It may be a read error: a sequence one base away is much more abundant. The V gene is TRBV19, the J gene TRBJ1-5, with a weak D call TRBD1 (5 bases). Germline CDR1 LNHDA, CDR2 SQIVND (reference sequence). Trimming shortened V by 10 bases and J by 7 bases, and 23 bases separated the two germline ends. This CDR3 is 15 amino acids long. CDR3 DNA: TGTGCCATCAAGAAAGACCGGGACTTAAAACAGCCCCAGCATTTT. The encoded protein is CAIKKDRDLKQPQHF. The complete variable domain, with remaining parts taken from reference TRBV19 and TRBJ1-5, reads DGGITQSPKYLFRKEGQNVTLSCEQNLNHDAMYWYRQDPGQGLRLIYYSQIVNDFQKGDIAEGYSVSREKKESFPLTVTSAQKNPTAFYLCAIKKDRDLKQPQHFGDGTRLSIL.

As to this clonotype: This may be a read error: a much more frequent sequence differs by one nucleotide. The J gene is TRBJ1-1, the V gene TRBV7-9; D ambiguous. The germline CDR1 and CDR2 sequences are SEHNR and FQNEAQ (reference sequence). The CDR3 length is 12 residues. CDR3 in amino acids: CARSFQNTEAFF. In DNA, the CDR3 is TGTGCCAGAAGCTTTCAGAACACTGAAGCTTTCTTT.

There are a few counts of this clonotype. The chain uses TRBV9 and TRBJ1-2; no definite D call. Germline values: CDR1 SGDLS, CDR2 YYNGEE. V was trimmed by 0 bases and J by 6 bases, leaving 9 bases between them. This CDR3 region has 13 residues. The CDR3 sequence: CASSVGTNDGYTF. CDR3 DNA sequence: TGTGCCAGCAGCGTAGGGACGAATGATGGCTACACCTTC.

This clonotype was counted ten times or more. The chain links TRBV2 to TRBJ2-5; TRBD2 matches at 10 bases. The CDR3 covers 16 residues. J was trimmed by 1 base and V by 9 bases; bases with no gene match: 11. CDR1 is SNHLY and CDR2 is FYNNEI in the germline V gene. The CDR3 sequence is CARDFPGLATQETQYF. As DNA, the CDR3 is TGTGCCAGAGACTTTCCGGGACTAGCGACCCAAGAGACCCAGTACTTC.

The rearrangement joins TRBV5-8 to TRBJ1-1; tentative D call: TRBD1 (6 bases). Trimming removed 4 bases at V and 5 bases at J, with 18 bases between. The CDR3 is made up of 15 amino acids. The germline gives CDR1 SGHTS, CDR2 YDEGEE. The CDR3: CASSPAGTGYTEAFF. In DNA, the CDR3 is TGTGCCAGCAGCCCCGCCGGTACAGGGTATACTGAAGCTTTCTTT.

Turning to this clonotype: A read error may account for a junction end that differs from germline. The rearrangement uses TRBV5-5 and TRBJ1-1; 7 nucleotides align to TRBD1. There are 15 residues in the CDR3. Germline V gives CDR1 SGHKS, CDR2 YYEKEE (reference sequence). The CDR3 sequence: CASSLLRGQGTDAFF. CDR3 nucleotide sequence: TGTGCCAGCAGCTTGTTAAGGGGGCAAGGAACTGATGCTTTCTTT.

The sample holds a few counts of this clonotype. This chain links TRBV20-1 with TRBJ2-7; TRBD1 agrees at 10 bases. The germline V gene has CDR1 DFQATT and CDR2 SNEGSKA (reference sequence). The length of the CDR3 is 14 residues. Losses at the gene ends were 5 bases for V and 4 bases for J; bases not matched to a gene: 8. The CDR3 reads CSAQIRDRGYEQYF. The CDR3, as DNA: TGCAGTGCTCAAATCCGGGACAGGGGTTACGAGCAGTACTTC.

This chain joins TRBV9 and TRBJ2-5; the D is unclear. Germline V CDR1 and CDR2: SGDLS, YYNGEE. The CDR3 runs to 15 residues. Trimming took 0 bases from V and 5 from J, leaving 14 bases between them. This chain's CDR3 is CASSVAGRLGETQYF. The CDR3, as DNA: TGTGCCAGCAGCGTAGCCGGCAGGTTGGGGGAGACCCAGTACTTC.

This clonotype was seen many times. V and J are TRBV5-1 and TRBJ2-2, with D unclear. Trimming took 0 bases from V and 7 from J, leaving 7 bases between them. There are 13 residues in the CDR3. Germline lookup yields CDR1 SGHRS and CDR2 YFSETQ. The CDR3 loop reads CASSLGRVGELFF. CDR3 bases: TGCGCCAGCAGCTTGGGAAGGGTCGGGGAGCTGTTTTTT.

This clonotype counts as medium-sized. The chain combines TRBV2 with TRBJ2-7; D possibly corresponds to TRBD1 (6 bases). The CDR3 runs to 13 residues. Trimming stripped 6 bases from V and 3 bases from J, with 12 bases between. CDR1 is SNHLY, CDR2 FYNNEI, per germline. CDR3 in amino acids: CASRTDSLYEQYF. The CDR3, as DNA: TGTGCCAGCAGAACGGACAGCCTCTACGAGCAGTACTTC.

A few counts support this clonotype. This rearrangement joins TRBV28 to TRBJ2-1; TRBD2 might be the D (6 bases). This CDR3 region has 15 residues. Trimming pared 7 bases from V and 9 bases from J, leaving 22 bases between. Germline V lookup: CDR1 MDHEN, CDR2 SYDVKM. The CDR3 is CASMLGGSLSSEQFF. The CDR3 bases are TGTGCCAGCATGCTTGGGGGGAGTTTGTCGAGTGAGCAGTTCTTC. Drawing the rest from reference TRBV28 and TRBJ2-1, the complete variable domain is DVKVTQSSRYLVKRTGEKVFLECVQDMDHENMFWYRQDPGLGLRLIYFSYDVKMKEKGDIPEGYSVSREKKERFSLILESASTNQTSMYLCASMLGGSLSSEQFFGPGTRLTVL.

This clonotype appeared a few times. The rearrangement uses TRBV30 and TRBJ2-4; 9 nucleotides match TRBD2. Unmatched junction bases numbered 8, after V lost 5 bases and J lost 6 bases. CDR1 and CDR2 from the germline V gene are GTSNPN and SVGIG (reference sequence). This CDR3 is 14 amino acids long. The DNA for the CDR3 is TGTGCCTGGCGGGGACTAGCCGAGCTAAACATTCAGTACTTC. This sequence encodes CAWRGLAELNIQYF.

The table lists this clonotype with many counts. The gene calls are TRBV9 and TRBJ1-4, with 7 bases aligning to TRBD1. This CDR3 contains 15 residues. Germline CDR1 is SGDLS and CDR2 is YYNGEE. Trimming at V came to 5 bases and at J to 3 bases, leaving 7 bases not matched to a gene. The CDR3 reads CASSDTQGANEKLFF. The DNA of the CDR3 is TGTGCCAGCAGTGACACGCAGGGGGCTAATGAAAAACTGTTTTTT.

The chain is built from TRBV6-4 and TRBJ2-3; D might be TRBD1 or TRBD2, each matching 5 bases. The germline V gene has CDR1 MRHNA and CDR2 SNTAGT. The CDR3 has 15 amino acids. The V and J ends lost 8 bases and 0 bases respectively, with 15 bases between them. CDR3 bases: TGTGCCAGCGGTCTTTCCGGGACGAGCACAGATACGCAGTATTTT. Translating gives CASGLSGTSTDTQYF.

The chain has TRBV9 and TRBJ2-1, with 8 bases matching TRBD2. The germline V gene has CDR1 SGDLS and CDR2 YYNGEE. V lost 4 bases, J lost 0 bases, and 6 bases stayed unmatched. The CDR3 runs to 16 residues. The CDR3 is CASSFSGISSYNEQFF. The CDR3 nucleotides are TGTGCCAGCAGCTTTAGCGGGATCAGCTCCTACAATGAGCAGTTCTTC.

This clonotype was found many times. The chain couples TRBV4-2 to TRBJ2-2, with TRBD1 as a possible D gene (5 bases). Germline V CDR1 and CDR2: LGHNA, YNFKEQ. Trimming cost V 0 bases and J 3 bases, with 5 bases left between them. The CDR3 sequence is 14 residues long. CDR3 region: CASSQDRDTGELFF. The CDR3 coding sequence is TGTGCCAGCAGCCAAGACAGGGACACCGGGGAGCTGTTTTTT.

This clonotype appeared a few times. The rearrangement links TRBV6-1 to TRBJ1-5; 10 bases map to TRBD1. The germline V gene encodes CDR1 MNHNS and CDR2 SASEGT. This CDR3 has 18 amino acids. J was trimmed by 4 bases and V by 7 bases; bases with no gene match: 16. CDR3 residues: CASISLSGTGVRNQPQHF. The CDR3, as DNA: TGTGCCAGCATTTCATTATCCGGGACAGGGGTGAGGAATCAGCCCCAGCATTTT.

This clonotype occurred many times. The V and J genes are TRBV19 and TRBJ2-3; 12 bases line up with TRBD2. From germline, CDR1 is LNHDA and CDR2 SQIVND (reference sequence). Unmatched junction bases numbered 8, after V lost 3 bases and J lost 1 base. CDR3 length equals 18 residues. The CDR3 sequence is CASSMGLAGGGGTDTQYF. As DNA, the CDR3 is TGTGCCAGTAGTATGGGCCTAGCGGGAGGGGGAGGCACAGATACGCAGTATTTT. The variable domain in full, completed from reference TRBV19 and TRBJ2-3, reads DGGITQSPKYLFRKEGQNVTLSCEQNLNHDAMYWYRQDPGQGLRLIYYSQIVNDFQKGDIAEGYSVSREKKESFPLTVTSAQKNPTAFYLCASSMGLAGGGGTDTQYFGPGTRLTVL.

CDR3 residues: CASSESMGSRYTF. The CDR3 nucleotides are TGCGCCAGCAGTGAGTCCATGGGATCGCGCTACACCTTC. The rearrangement links TRBV10-1 to TRBJ1-2, with no clear D. The CDR3 totals 13 residues. The V gene's germline CDR1 is WNHNN and CDR2 SYGVQD (reference sequence). V gave up 0 bases and J gave up 9 bases, with 11 bases separating them.

The chain carries TRBV30 and TRBJ2-1; 8 positions agree with TRBD1. The CDR3 sequence is 12 residues long. Germline-derived CDR1 and CDR2 are GTSNPN and SVGIG (reference sequence). V was pared by 4 bases and J by 14 bases, with 10 bases of the junction left unmatched. CDR3 sequence reads: CAWTLGQGKKFF. CDR3 in DNA: TGTGCCTGGACCTTAGGACAGGGTAAAAAGTTCTTC.

This clonotype was seen a handful of times. The chain combines TRBV11-2 with TRBJ2-7; D perhaps matches TRBD1 (5 bases). CDR1 is SGHAT and CDR2 is FQNNGV in the germline V gene. The CDR3 extends over 15 amino acids. Trimming took 5 bases from V and 3 from J, leaving 17 bases between them. CDR3 sequence reads: CASSGPDWGDYEQYF. The CDR3 nucleotides are TGTGCCAGCAGCGGCCCAGACTGGGGCGACTACGAGCAGTACTTC.

A remark on this clonotype: This may come from a read error, since a much larger clone is one base off. The chain recombines TRBV6-4 with TRBJ2-1; 10 bases are a match to TRBD2. Germline CDR1 is MRHNA and CDR2 is SNTAGT. The CDR3 loop spans 13 amino acids. The CDR3 sequence is CASSDYLAGDFTF. The CDR3 DNA is TGTGCCAGCAGTGACTACCTAGCGGGAGATTTTACCTTC.

This clonotype was counted at least ten times. The rearrangement joins TRBV9 to TRBJ1-2; D is unclear. The CDR3 has 13 residues. The V end was cut by 4 bases, the J end by 7 bases, with 14 bases between. From germline, CDR1 is SGDLS and CDR2 YYNGEE. In DNA, the CDR3 is TGTGCCAGCAGCCCCGCCCCACAAGGTGGCTACACCTTC. Its translation: CASSPAPQGGYTF.

A note on this clonotype: The CDR3 does not end in the conserved phenylalanine or tryptophan, so this is likely a read error. The DNA is left out, because the CDR3 cannot be placed on it with certainty; the CDR3 is given as TCRdb lists it. The chain recombines TRBV9 with TRBJ1-4; TRBD1 was called by the table and not checked on the DNA. Germline lookup yields CDR1 SGDLS and CDR2 YYNGEE. The CDR3 is 16 residues long, ends included. This chain's CDR3 is CASSVFRQTLIQKLFS.

To note about this clonotype: A much larger clone is a single base away; this may be a read error. The CDR3 is CTSSPSSGANVLTF. Written as DNA, the CDR3 is TGTACCAGCTCCCCTAGCTCTGGGGCCAACGTCCTGACTTTC. This chain joins TRBV6-1 and TRBJ2-6, with unresolved D. This CDR3 is 14 amino acids long. CDR1 is MNHNS and CDR2 is SASEGT in the germline V gene.

Regarding this clonotype: Given a much more abundant clone one base away, this may be a read error. The CDR3 DNA is TGTGCCAGCAGCTGGACAGTCCTTACCTACGAGCAGTACTTC. As protein: CASSWTVLTYEQYF. This rearrangement joins TRBV6-2 or TRBV6-3 to TRBJ2-7, with a possible D match to TRBD1 (6 bases). In germline, CDR1 is MNHEY, CDR2 SVGEGT. The length of the CDR3 is 14 residues. V was shortened by 6 bases and J by 2 bases, with 14 bases between the two germline ends.

This chain links TRBV6-1 with TRBJ1-5, with 7 positions matching TRBD1. Germline V gene sequence: CDR1 MNHNS, CDR2 SASEGT. The CDR3 has 16 amino acids. The V gene end was trimmed by 2 bases and the J gene end by 3 bases; junction bases not matched to a gene: 7. The CDR3 coding sequence is TGTGCCAGCAGTGAAAGGGCAGGGGGGTTCAATCAGCCCCAGCATTTT. Protein sequence: CASSERAGGFNQPQHF.

This clonotype was seen ten or more times. This sequence joins TRBV6-1 and TRBJ2-2, with D unclear. This CDR3 is 16 amino acids long. Trimming removed 6 bases at V and 4 bases at J, with 18 bases between. Per the germline V gene, CDR1 is MNHNS and CDR2 is SASEGT. CDR3 sequence (DNA): TGTGCCAGCAGCCGAAGGTTAACAGACTTCACCGGGGAGCTGTTTTTT. Translation gives CASSRRLTDFTGELFF.

By sample fraction, this clonotype is medium-sized. The chain joins TRBV19 to TRBJ2-7, with 7 bases matching TRBD2. V lost 0 bases, J lost 3 bases, and 8 bases stayed unmatched. The CDR3 has 16 amino acids. From germline, CDR1 is LNHDA and CDR2 SQIVND (reference sequence). As DNA, the CDR3 is TGTGCCAGTAGTATAGATGCCGGGAGGAATTACTACGAGCAGTACTTC. This codes for CASSIDAGRNYYEQYF. The full variable domain, completed using reference TRBV19 and TRBJ2-7, is DGGITQSPKYLFRKEGQNVTLSCEQNLNHDAMYWYRQDPGQGLRLIYYSQIVNDFQKGDIAEGYSVSREKKESFPLTVTSAQKNPTAFYLCASSIDAGRNYYEQYFGPGTRLTVT.

As to this clonotype: This clone may be a read error of a much larger clone one base away. This chain links TRBV29-1 with TRBJ1-2; D gene unclear. Per the germline V gene, CDR1 is SQVTM and CDR2 is ANQGSEA. This CDR3 has 12 amino acids. V shed 0 bases and J shed 8 bases, with 10 bases lying between them. CDR3 in amino acids: CSVEEGRRGYTF. The CDR3 region has the DNA TGCAGCGTTGAAGAAGGGCGAAGGGGCTACACCTTC.